Below are 6 T cell receptor beta chains sequenced from a single sample in a study of memory CD4+ T cells and cytomegalovirus serostatus. TCRdb's table, derived via immunoSEQ multiplex PCR, lists solely in-frame clones and lacks some. In the table there are around 50,000 clones, around 80% of which are singletons. Single viable CD3+CD4+CD8-CD45RO+ cells were sorted as the memory CD4+ T cells. Sample: memory CD4+ T cells from blood. The receptors here all came from an adult in good health and CMV-seronegative.

This clone was detected once. The chain recombines TRBV13 with TRBJ1-5; no clear D. V gave up 5 bases and J gave up 4 bases, with 9 bases separating them. The CDR3 is made up of 13 amino acids. Germline values: CDR1 PRHDT, CDR2 FYEKMQ (reference sequence). CDR3 DNA sequence: TGTGCCAGCAGCCAAGGGCGAAATCAGCCCCAGCATTTT. Protein: CASSQGRNQPQHF.

On this clone: Other DNA sequences in this sample translate to the same CDR3. The chain joins TRBV11-2 to TRBJ2-3; no reliable D call. The V gene lost 7 bases and the J gene lost 0 bases, with 5 bases spanning the gap. Germline loops: CDR1 SGHAT, CDR2 FQNNGV. The CDR3 has 12 residues. As DNA, the CDR3 is TGTGCCAGCACCCCCAGCACAGATACGCAGTATTTT. Protein: CASTPSTDTQYF.

This clone appeared a few times. At the DNA level, this CDR3 is encoded by other sequences in the same sample as well. V gene TRBV10-3 combines with J gene TRBJ2-7; TRBD1 matches at 7 bases. The CDR3 length is 12 residues. V lost 4 bases to trimming and J lost 3 bases; unmatched junction nucleotides: 0. CDR1 and CDR2 (germline): ENHRY, SYGVKD. The CDR3 DNA follows: TGTGCCATCAGTGGACAGGGCTACGAGCAGTACTTC. Its translation is CAISGQGYEQYF.

The gene calls are TRBV29-1 and TRBJ2-1; weak D call: TRBD1 (5 bases). V was trimmed by 7 bases and J by 10 bases, leaving 17 bases between them. The V gene's germline CDR1 is SQVTM and CDR2 ANQGSEA. The CDR3 loop spans 12 amino acids. Here the CDR3 DNA reads TGCAGCGCCGCCCGCAGGGCTCAGGAGCAGTTCTTC. It encodes CSAARRAQEQFF.

As to this clone: One junction end disagrees with the germline gene, perhaps due to a read error. This sequence joins TRBV2 and TRBJ1-3, with D possibly matching TRBD1 (6 bases). The CDR3 has 11 residues. In germline, CDR1 is SNHLY, CDR2 FYNNEI. The CDR3 is CASSEWQGQDF. The CDR3 bases are TGTGCCAGCAGTGAGTGGCAGGGGCAAGATTTT.

This clone was observed a few times. The CDR3 loop reads CASSPQQGNNYGYTF. CDR3 coding DNA: TGTGCCAGCAGCCCCCAACAGGGAAACAACTATGGCTACACCTTC. This sequence joins TRBV7-2 and TRBJ1-2; a weak D match, TRBD1 (6 bases). The CDR3 length is 15 residues. Germline CDR1 reads SGHTA; CDR2 reads FQGNSA. V was cut by 5 bases and J by 2 bases, with 15 bases left in between.